The rows below give T cell receptor beta chains drawn from one sample of a study of kidney transplant recipient with SARS-CoV-2 infection. Each CDR3 protein gets one entry after TCRdb re-called the reads with MiXCR. This sample has under 250,000 distinct CDR3 sequences, with under 30% found just once. This sample comprised a blood sample, obtained at baseline and on roughly day 110 from a kidney transplant recipient. These receptors were taken from a male patient aged 25 to 39 who had COVID-19 and was a kidney transplant recipient. The graft donor may have given rise to some T cells. Each CDR3 is given with its conserved first and last residue. The D gene is left open where the match is weak. Some rows have no size entry. The others give once, few or many, or a class for an expanded clone.

>TRBV7-8|many|-|TRBJ1-2
TGTGCCAGCAGCCAGCTCCGGTTTACCCGAAAGACCTATGGCTACACCTTC
CASSQLRFTRKTYGYTF
>TRBV7-7|many|-|TRBJ1-2
TGTGCCAGCAGCAACTTGGTTAAGTGCCGAAAGACCTATGGCTACACCTTC
CASSNLVKCRKTYGYTF
>TRBV6-4|many|TRBD1|TRBJ1-1
TGTGCCAGCACCCCCGGGACAGCGAACACTGAAGCTTTCTTT
CASTPGTANTEAFF
>TRBV29-1|many|-|TRBJ2-7
TGCAGCGTTTCGGACTCGGGGTTCGGCGAGCAGTACTTC
CSVSDSGFGEQYF
>TRBV12-3/TRBV12-4|many|TRBD2|TRBJ2-2
TGTGCCAGCAGCAAACTAATAGGGACTAGCGGAAACACCGGGGAGCTGTTTTTT
CASSKLIGTSGNTGELFF
>TRBV21-1|many|-|TRBJ2-7
TGTGCCAGCAGAACCCGCCGACAGGTTTCCCGCTACGAGCAGTACTTC
CASRTRRQVSRYEQYF
>TRBV7-8|many|TRBD1|TRBJ1-4
TGTGCCAGCAGACCGACAGGGGGATCTGAAAAACTGTTTTTT
CASRPTGGSEKLFF
>TRBV19|many|-|TRBJ2-7
TGTGCCAGTAGTAGAGGGGCAATAGCGGATCCCTACGAGCAGTACTTC
CASSRGAIADPYEQYF
>TRBV5-5|many|-|TRBJ2-7
TGTGCCAGCAGCGACCGGGACACGTCGACCTACGAGCAGTACTTC
CASSDRDTSTYEQYF
>TRBV3-1|many|-|TRBJ1-2
TGTGCCAGCAGCGGTTCAGTCACCCTTCGAAAGACCTATGGCTACACCTTC
CASSGSVTLRKTYGYTF
>TRBV10-2|-|TRBD1|TRBJ1-5
TGCGCCAGCAGCGGGACAGGGCGCTTCAATCAGCCCCAGCATTTT
CASSGTGRFNQPQHF
>TRBV10-2|many|-|TRBJ1-2
TGCGCCAGCAGTCGTTTGTCCACTTCTAGAAAGACCTATGGCTACACCTTC
CASSRLSTSRKTYGYTF
>TRBV5-6|-|-|TRBJ2-3
TGTGCCAGCAGCTTGGTTTTGAGGCAGGGGTTAGATACGCAGTATTTT
CASSLVLRQGLDTQYF
>TRBV20-1|-|-|TRBJ2-5
TGCAGTGCTTCGACCCTCCCAAGAGAGACCCAGTACTTC
CSASTLPRETQYF
>TRBV6-5|few|-|TRBJ2-1
TGTGCCAGTAGGGGTAGTGGCTACAATGAGCAGTTCTTC
CASRGSGYNEQFF
>TRBV4-3|many|-|TRBJ1-1
TGCGCCAGCAGCCAGGAGACCAGATCCGCTGAAGCTTTCTTT
CASSQETRSAEAFF
>TRBV5-5|many|-|TRBJ1-5
TGTGCCAGCAGCCTGGGACTAGGGAATCAGCCCCAGCATTTT
CASSLGLGNQPQHF
>TRBV12-3/TRBV12-4|many|-|TRBJ2-2
TGTGCCAGCAGGACCCCGGGCGGAGGTCTCGCCGGGGAGCTGTTTTTT
CASRTPGGGLAGELFF
>TRBV20-1|-|-|TRBJ2-7
TGCAGTGCCATTTATTACCAGGTAGACGGCGAGCAGTACTTC
CSAIYYQVDGEQYF
>TRBV3-1|many|-|TRBJ1-5
TGTGCCAGCAGCCCGGGCCTCGGGGGGCCCCAGCATTTT
CASSPGLGGPQHF
>TRBV7-8|many|-|TRBJ1-2
TGTGCCAGCAGCCAATATTTGTTTACCCGAAAGACCTATGGCTACACCTTC
CASSQYLFTRKTYGYTF
>TRBV5-1|-|TRBD2|TRBJ2-3
TGCGCCAGCTCACCTAGCGGACCTTTCACAGATACGCAGTATTTT
CASSPSGPFTDTQYF
>TRBV27|many|-|TRBJ1-2
TGTGCCAGCAGTTTCTCGGGGCCGGGCGGCTACACCTTC
CASSFSGPGGYTF
>TRBV28|many|-|TRBJ2-7
TGTGCCAGCTTGCGGAGGGGGTCCCCTCTAACCCAGTACTTC
CASLRRGSPLTQYF
>TRBV19|many|-|TRBJ1-2
TGTGCCAGTAGTGGAATAAGGACAAATCGAAAGACCTATGGCTACACCTTC
CASSGIRTNRKTYGYTF
>TRBV3-1|many|-|TRBJ2-5
TGTGCCAGCAGCGAGTATTATCCCATTTCTTTCTCTGAGACCCAGTACTTC
CASSEYYPISFSETQYF
>TRBV12-3/TRBV12-4|few|TRBD2|TRBJ2-3
TGTGCCAGCAGCCGCCCCGGACTAGCAACAGATACGCAGTATTTT
CASSRPGLATDTQYF
>TRBV2|many|TRBD1|TRBJ1-6
TGTGCCACCAAATTCGAAGGGGGCTGGGGTTCACCCCTCCACTTT
CATKFEGGWGSPLHF
>TRBV15|few|TRBD2|TRBJ2-3
TGTGCCACCAGCGCGTGGCTAGCGGGAGATACGCAGTATTTT
CATSAWLAGDTQYF
>TRBV7-2|many|-|TRBJ2-6
TGTGCCAGCAGCCTAGAGAGTACTGGGGCCAACGTCCTGACTTTC
CASSLESTGANVLTF
>TRBV6-4|many|-|TRBJ1-2
TGTGCCAGCAGTCAATGTGACTCACACGGAAAGACCTATGGCTACACCTTC
CASSQCDSHGKTYGYTF
>TRBV5-6|-|-|TRBJ1-2
TGTGCCAGCCGCGTACTCAATAGTCGAAAGACCTATGGCTACACCTTC
CASRVLNSRKTYGYTF